A selection of T cell receptor beta chains follows, all from one sample in a study of cytomegalovirus exposure and HLA in healthy donors. Measured with immunoSEQ multiplex PCR; TCRdb has only the in-frame clones, and not every one. The sample spans more than 110,000 clones; the ten largest clones claim 2% to 3%. Sequenced input: PBMCs. Receptors were obtained from a man in his forties in good health and CMV-seronegative. Both conserved end residues are part of each CDR3. Fields, in order: CDR3 protein, V gene.

CDR3: CASSLEASPLSQETQYF
V: TRBV5-4

CDR3: CASSFAGMNTEAFF
V: TRBV11-1

CDR3: CASSETVNQPQHF
V: TRBV2

CDR3: CASRTGQGGQPQHF
V: TRBV2

CDR3: CASSVRAAYQETQYF
V: TRBV2

CDR3: CASSLRTDASYEQYF
V: TRBV7-2

CDR3: CAISDPTSGGISSYNEQFF
V: TRBV10-3

CDR3: CVSSSQAPFEAFF
V: TRBV27

CDR3: CASSIRQSGNYEQYF
V: TRBV7-8

CDR3: CASSYRDRETQYF
V: TRBV28

CDR3: CASSQEGRGDIQYF
V: TRBV4-3

CDR3: CASSAGQSYEQYF
V: TRBV7-6

CDR3: CASTRRGALDGAHEQYF
V: TRBV27

CDR3: CASSLFGGTYEQYF
V: TRBV28

CDR3: CASNPDRYLYGYTF
V: TRBV2

CDR3: CASSLGGVANEKLFF
V: TRBV7-2

CDR3: CASSLAAGATNEKLFF
V: TRBV5-1

CDR3: CASSLVGSRITDTQYF
V: TRBV5-6

CDR3: CASSLGGTGTGNTIYF
V: TRBV7-2

CDR3: CASSRDSEIYGYTF
V: TRBV19

CDR3: CASGQTYNEQFF
V: TRBV7-9

CDR3: CASSIGQGGRAEAFF
V: TRBV7-9

CDR3: CSAFRGYNEQFF
V: TRBV29-1

CDR3: CASSLGQGPAFF
V: TRBV7-9

CDR3: CASSLRPGSNYGYTF
V: TRBV27

CDR3: CATSRDHPGIVLVHEQYF
V: TRBV15

CDR3: CASRTSGRTYEQYF
V: TRBV28

CDR3: CASTRPGLSGANVLTF
V: TRBV19

CDR3: CASSLGQGMNNQPQHF
V: TRBV18

CDR3: CASSFSLAGLSYEQYF
V: TRBV28

CDR3: CASSPLGQANTGELFF
V: TRBV18

CDR3: CAISRDRADTEAFF
V: TRBV10-3

CDR3: CASSQLGTAEAFF
V: TRBV4-1

CDR3: CASSRQGKSSPLHF
V: TRBV7-2

CDR3: CVSGLGGEETQYF
V: TRBV11-2

CDR3: CASSVVVGDGGELFF
V: TRBV9

CDR3: CASSYGTGSSPLHF
V: TRBV5-1

CDR3: CASSGTDSYNEQFF
V: TRBV5-4

CDR3: CASEGTGAAHEQYF
V: TRBV6-6

CDR3: CAISESVGTGDGYTF
V: TRBV10-3

CDR3: CASSIEGRQLYGYTF
V: TRBV19

CDR3: CTSSQESGYEQFF
V: TRBV1

CDR3: CASSNRQGETQYF
V: TRBV28

CDR3: CASSLGGADQPQHF
V: TRBV5-1

CDR3: CASSPMGAGDYGYTF
V: TRBV9

CDR3: CASSRGGIQYF
V: TRBV19

CDR3: CASRFQAGSSGELFF
V: TRBV7-6

CDR3: CASSPQTVSSPLHF
V: TRBV19

CDR3: CASSSQGAGSNQPQHF
V: TRBV18

CDR3: CASSAPGQGGVGAFF
V: TRBV5-4

CDR3: CASSVDRERYEQYF
V: TRBV5-1

CDR3: CASSWGGTGRTGELFF
V: TRBV5-5